A selection of T cell receptor beta chains follows, all from one sample in a study of OX40 agonist ivuxolimab in advanced cancers. Sequencing used immunoSEQ multiplex PCR; TCRdb keeps in-frame clones, though not all of them. Among under 20,000 clones listed, approximately 81% were seen once. Specimen: CD4+ or CD8+ T cells sorted from blood, collected in a trial of the OX40 agonist ivuxolimab. The source is an adult with an advanced solid tumor such as melanoma, head and neck, liver or kidney cancer. Each CDR3 is given with its conserved first and last residue. A D gene is named only where the DNA matches it firmly. Size tells how often a clone was seen (once, few, many) or the class of an expanded clone, and some rows leave it out.

v_call	j_call	d_call	clone_size	cdr3_nt	cdr3_aa
TRBV28	TRBJ2-7	NA	NA	TGTGCCAGCAGTTTGTCCCTTGGGGGGCGTCACGAGCAGTACTTC	CASSLSLGGRHEQYF
TRBV20-1	TRBJ1-2	TRBD1	NA	TGCAGTGCCACCGACAGGGTTGGCTACACCTTC	CSATDRVGYTF
TRBV25-1	TRBJ2-5	TRBD1	NA	TGTGCCAGCAGTTTTGACCTTTTGGACAGGGGTGGAGAGACCCAGTACTTC	CASSFDLLDRGGETQYF
TRBV6-6	TRBJ1-2	NA	NA	TGTGCCAGCAGTCCCGGGGGTAACTATGGCTACACCTTC	CASSPGGNYGYTF
TRBV27	TRBJ2-5	TRBD1	NA	TGTGCCAGCAGTACATGGACAGGGGAGACCCAGTACTTC	CASSTWTGETQYF
TRBV9	TRBJ2-7	NA	once	TGTGCCAGCAGCGTAGCTACTGGTGGGGGCGATCCTGGGGCCTACGAGCAGTACTTC	CASSVATGGGDPGAYEQYF
TRBV27	TRBJ2-7	NA	NA	TGTGCCAGCAGTTCCGCAGCCTGGGGAGAGCCTTCCTACGAGCAGTACTTC	CASSSAAWGEPSYEQYF
TRBV5-4	TRBJ2-5	TRBD2	NA	TGTGCCAGCACCGTAGCGGGGGAAGAGACCCAGTACTTC	CASTVAGEETQYF
TRBV4-1	TRBJ1-5	NA	NA	TGCGCCAGCAGCCAAGGGGGGAATGGCAATCAGCCCCAGCATTTT	CASSQGGNGNQPQHF
TRBV27	TRBJ2-2	NA	NA	TGTGCCAGCAGTTTAGATGGAGAAGGGCCCGGGGACGGGGAGCTGTTTTTT	CASSLDGEGPGDGELFF
TRBV11-2	TRBJ1-2	TRBD1	NA	TGTGCCAGCAGCTTACAGGGGGGGGACTATGGCTACACCTTC	CASSLQGGDYGYTF